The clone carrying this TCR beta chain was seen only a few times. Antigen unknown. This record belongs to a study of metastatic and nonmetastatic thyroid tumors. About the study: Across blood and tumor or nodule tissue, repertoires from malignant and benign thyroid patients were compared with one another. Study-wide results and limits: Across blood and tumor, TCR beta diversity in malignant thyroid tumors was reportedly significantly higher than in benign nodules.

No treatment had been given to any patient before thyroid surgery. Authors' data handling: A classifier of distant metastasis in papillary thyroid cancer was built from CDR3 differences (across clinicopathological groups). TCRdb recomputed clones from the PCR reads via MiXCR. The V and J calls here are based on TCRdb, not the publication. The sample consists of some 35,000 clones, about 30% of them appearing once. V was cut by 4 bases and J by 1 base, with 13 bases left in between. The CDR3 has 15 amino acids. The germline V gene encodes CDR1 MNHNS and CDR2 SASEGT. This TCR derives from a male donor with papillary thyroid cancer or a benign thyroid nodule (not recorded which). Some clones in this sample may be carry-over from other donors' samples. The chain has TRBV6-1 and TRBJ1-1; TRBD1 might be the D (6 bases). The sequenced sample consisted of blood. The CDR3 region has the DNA TGTGCCAGCAGTGTTTGGGGGGCTAAGAACACTGAAGCTTTCTTT. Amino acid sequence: CASSVWGAKNTEAFF.